This T cell receptor beta chain was obtained from a study of T cell repertoires in cytomegalovirus infection. General study points: Clonotypes of TCR beta that were HLA-C-restricted and CMV-specific dominated the ex vivo response.

This clonotype showed up many times. The antigen remains undetermined. MiXCR, applied by TCRdb to the reads, yields one record per CDR3 protein. The table lists about 890,000 distinct CDR3 sequences, roughly 30% of them singletons. CDR1 is SGHTA, CDR2 FQGNSA, per germline. V lost 5 bases to trimming and J lost 2 bases, with 13 bases between them. The CDR3 spans 15 residues. V is TRBV7-2 and J is TRBJ2-4; D is perhaps TRBD1 or TRBD2 (5 bases each). The source material was cultured CD8+ T cells from PBMCs, sampled from culture after CMV antigen stimulation. The clonotype was recovered from a human donor in good health (CMV status not recorded). Some clones in this sample may be carry-over from other donors' samples. The CDR3 is CASSDFWGTKNIQYF. CDR3 bases: TGTGCCAGCAGCGACTTTTGGGGGACCAAAAACATTCAGTACTTC.